The text below deals with one T cell receptor (beta chain). The antigen is unknown. The CDR3 has 12 residues. Germline CDR1 is MNHEY and CDR2 is SVGAGI. This sample was included in a study of beta chain features in type 1 diabetes. Study-level points and caveats: In type 1 diabetes patients, VDJ junctions had fewer insertions; deletions at these junctions were more frequent. The study found moderately but significantly shorter TCRB CDR3s in all four CD4+ subsets of Type 1 diabetes patients.

Expressed TCRB transcripts were sequenced because the entire RNA isolate underwent reverse transcription. TCRdb's table, derived via immunoSEQ multiplex PCR, lists solely in-frame clones and lacks some. Of around 160,000 clones listed, 7% to 9.5% are singletons. The sequence was collected from a woman in her thirties with type 1 diabetes. J is TRBJ2-3 and V is TRBV6-5; 11 positions agree with TRBD2. The sample was central memory CD4+ T cells from blood. CDR3 in amino acids: CGSGRAPDTQYF. The CDR3 bases are TGTGGTAGCGGGAGGGCCCCAGATACGCAGTATTTT.